Each of the 15 T cell receptor beta chains below was sequenced from the same sample in a study of T cell responses to AZD1222 COVID-19 vaccine. Sequencing was performed with immunoSEQ multiplex PCR; in TCRdb, only in-frame clones are kept and a portion is missing. The data show under 150,000 clones, about 90% seen once. Sequenced here: peripheral blood, sampled on day 0 of MenACWY control vaccination. The receptors originated from an adult in good health.

The chain combines TRBV5-1 with TRBJ2-3; weak D call: TRBD1 (6 bases). The CDR3 sequence is 12 residues long. Germline-derived CDR1 and CDR2 are SGHRS and YFSETQ. Trimming pared 4 bases from V and 6 bases from J, leaving 9 bases between. CDR3 nucleotide sequence: TGCGCCAGCAGCGTGCAGGGGGATACGCAGTATTTT. As protein: CASSVQGDTQYF.

The V and J genes are TRBV6-5 and TRBJ2-5; 11 bases fit TRBD2. This CDR3 region has 16 residues. Trimming removed 0 bases from V and 10 bases from J; junction bases left unmatched: 10. Germline V gene lookup returns CDR1 MNHEY and CDR2 SVGAGI. The CDR3 loop reads CASSYSSGGTSGNQYF. The CDR3 region has the DNA TGTGCCAGCAGTTACTCGAGTGGGGGGACTAGCGGCAACCAGTACTTC.

The chain employs TRBV5-1 and TRBJ1-6; TRBD1 is a possible D gene (5 bases). Germline lookup yields CDR1 SGHRS and CDR2 YFSETQ. V lost 0 bases and J lost 6, with 10 bases in between. This CDR3 is 15 amino acids long. CDR3 loop: CASSLDRFPNSPLHF. CDR3 DNA sequence: TGCGCCAGCAGCTTGGACAGGTTCCCTAATTCACCCCTCCACTTT.

The V gene is TRBV28, the J gene TRBJ1-2; the D is unclear. The CDR3 runs 14 residues. Germline assignment: CDR1 MDHEN and CDR2 SYDVKM. Trimming pared 5 bases from V and 6 bases from J, leaving 16 bases between. The CDR3 DNA is TGTGCCAGCAGTCAGACCGTCGGGGTTCATGGCTACACCTTC. Amino acid sequence: CASSQTVGVHGYTF.

V is TRBV10-1 and J is TRBJ2-7, with D tentatively TRBD2 (5 bases). The length of the CDR3 is 14 residues. V was clipped by 4 bases and J by 1 base, with 11 bases between them. Looked up from germline, CDR1 is WNHNN and CDR2 is SYGVQD (reference sequence). Here the CDR3 DNA reads TGCGCCAGCAGTGGAAACGGGAATTCCTACGAGCAGTACTTC. This translates into CASSGNGNSYEQYF.

The chain employs TRBV7-3 and TRBJ2-3, with 10 bases fitting TRBD2. The CDR3 has 14 residues. CDR1 is SGHTA, CDR2 FQGTGA, per germline. Trimming removed 5 bases from V and 7 bases from J; junction bases left unmatched: 6. CDR3 nucleotides: TGTGCCAGCAGCCTTAGCGGGGGGACAAATACGCAGTATTTT. Encoded protein: CASSLSGGTNTQYF.

To note about this clone: At one of its ends the junction is not consistent with the germline gene, which may arise from a read error. The chain combines TRBV7-8 with TRBJ2-1, with TRBD2 as a possible D gene (5 bases). Germline CDR1 is SGHVS and CDR2 is FQNEAQ. The CDR3 extends over 15 amino acids. The DNA of the CDR3 is TGTGCCAGCAGCATAGCGAGTGGCTCCTACAATGAGCAGTTCTTC. Amino acids: CASSIASGSYNEQFF.

This chain uses TRBV15 with TRBJ1-5; 7 positions match TRBD1. J was trimmed by 6 bases and V by 0 bases; bases with no gene match: 5. This CDR3 has 15 amino acids. Germline V gene data show CDR1 as LNHNV and CDR2 as YYDKDF (reference sequence). The CDR3 region is CATSRDHNRGQPQHF. CDR3 DNA sequence: TGTGCCACCAGCAGAGACCATAACAGGGGTCAGCCCCAGCATTTT.

The chain is built from TRBV27 and TRBJ2-7; 10 nucleotides agree with TRBD2. Germline V gene lookup returns CDR1 MNHEY and CDR2 SMNVEV (reference sequence). The length of the CDR3 is 13 residues. V trimming: 5 bases; J trimming: 6 bases; junction bases outside the gene matches: 4. The CDR3 region has the DNA TGTGCCAGCAGTCGGACTAGCGGAGCCGAGCAGTACTTC. This sequence encodes CASSRTSGAEQYF.

In DNA form, the CDR3 reads TGTGCCACCTCTCCCTGGGACACCATATATTTT. It codes for CATSPWDTIYF. The rearrangement links TRBV6-5 to TRBJ1-3, with no clear D. The CDR3 runs 11 residues. Per the germline V gene, CDR1 is MNHEY and CDR2 is SVGAGI. Trimming removed 10 bases from V and 8 bases from J, with 12 bases in between.

This chain links TRBV12-3 or TRBV12-4 with TRBJ2-7; D is uncertain. This CDR3 region has 11 residues. The V end lost 5 bases, the J end lost 7 bases, and 9 bases lay between the germline ends. The CDR3 loop reads CASSHSTEQYF. CDR3 nucleotide sequence: TGTGCCAGCAGTCACTCTACGGAGCAGTACTTC.

This clone was found a few times. This chain uses TRBV9 with TRBJ1-5; TRBD1 might be the D (6 bases). The germline gives CDR1 SGDLS, CDR2 YYNGEE. V lost 7 bases, J lost 3 bases, and 11 bases lay in between. CDR3 length equals 13 residues. This CDR3 reads CASRGGPNQPQHF. In DNA, the CDR3 is TGTGCCAGCCGAGGGGGGCCCAATCAGCCCCAGCATTTT.

This rearrangement joins TRBV27 to TRBJ1-1; D unresolved. The CDR3 spans 17 residues. Trimming left V 1 base short and J 5 bases short, with 20 bases between. Germline V lookup: CDR1 MNHEY, CDR2 SMNVEV (reference sequence). This chain's CDR3 is CASSLYSRQITTTEAFF. The CDR3 DNA is TGTGCCAGCAGTTTATATTCACGGCAGATTACCACTACTGAAGCTTTCTTT.

The table lists this clone with a count of one. V is TRBV27 and J is TRBJ2-5, with a tentative D call TRBD2 (5 bases). The length of the CDR3 is 13 residues. The germline gives CDR1 MNHEY, CDR2 SMNVEV (reference sequence). V shed 4 bases and J shed 2 bases, with 8 bases lying between them. In nucleotides, the CDR3 is TGTGCCAGCAGTTGGAGGAGACAAGAGACCCAGTACTTC. Translating gives CASSWRRQETQYF.

This chain uses TRBV6-5 with TRBJ1-2, with 7 bases that match TRBD1. There are 14 residues in the CDR3. Trimming cost V 5 bases and J 4 bases; bases outside gene matches: 7. CDR1 and CDR2 from the germline V gene are MNHEY and SVGAGI. The chain's CDR3 is CASSLQGFGYGYTF. The CDR3 DNA sequence: TGTGCCAGCAGTCTACAGGGGTTCGGCTATGGCTACACCTTC.